This is a list of T cell receptor beta chains from one sample in a study of identical twins. From the 5' RACE reads, TCRdb called clonotypes with MiXCR, one entry per CDR3 protein. Of approximately 680,000 distinct CDR3 sequences in the sample, just over 7% were seen once. These data also featured in a second study, about yellow fever vaccine responses in identical twins.

The material sequenced was PBMCs. These receptors came from a woman aged 18-29 years in good health. The CDR3 runs from the conserved cysteine through the conserved F or W.

cdr3_aa: CASSPGVAGPTHEQFF
j_call: TRBJ2-1
cdr3_length: 16
v_call: TRBV5-1

cdr3_aa: CSVEGGRRDEQFF
j_call: TRBJ2-1
cdr3_length: 13
v_call: TRBV29-1

cdr3_aa: CASRPQGLATEAFF
j_call: TRBJ1-1
cdr3_length: 14
v_call: TRBV6-1

cdr3_aa: CASSLDVYSGNTIYF
j_call: TRBJ1-3
cdr3_length: 15
v_call: TRBV7-2

cdr3_aa: CASSPYREGTQPQHF
j_call: TRBJ1-5
cdr3_length: 15
v_call: TRBV12-3/TRBV12-4

cdr3_aa: CASSSWTRQETQYF
j_call: TRBJ2-5
cdr3_length: 14
v_call: TRBV28

cdr3_aa: CASRTSGFPLTDTQYF
j_call: TRBJ2-3
cdr3_length: 16
v_call: TRBV28

cdr3_aa: CASSLGQGLNNSPLHF
j_call: TRBJ1-6
cdr3_length: 16
v_call: TRBV5-1

cdr3_aa: CASSYSRVGNTIYF
j_call: TRBJ1-3
cdr3_length: 14
v_call: TRBV6-5

cdr3_aa: CSAGTVGETQYF
j_call: TRBJ2-5
cdr3_length: 12
v_call: TRBV20-1

cdr3_aa: CSASPDRGLSPLHF
j_call: TRBJ1-6
cdr3_length: 14
v_call: TRBV20-1

cdr3_aa: CASSSMNSYEQYF
j_call: TRBJ2-7
cdr3_length: 13
v_call: TRBV7-8

cdr3_aa: CSARDRGQYEQYF
j_call: TRBJ2-7
cdr3_length: 13
v_call: TRBV20-1

cdr3_aa: CASSQDIGGNYNEQFF
j_call: TRBJ2-1
cdr3_length: 16
v_call: TRBV3-1

cdr3_aa: CASSPRQANTEAFF
j_call: TRBJ1-1
cdr3_length: 14
v_call: TRBV27

cdr3_aa: CATARDNSNQPQHF
j_call: TRBJ1-5
cdr3_length: 14
v_call: TRBV28

cdr3_aa: CASSSSDRGSSPLHF
j_call: TRBJ1-6
cdr3_length: 15
v_call: TRBV7-9

cdr3_aa: CASSLAGLAGVPRETQYF
j_call: TRBJ2-5
cdr3_length: 18
v_call: TRBV7-6

cdr3_aa: CASSLAGFHNEQFF
j_call: TRBJ2-1
cdr3_length: 14
v_call: TRBV5-1

cdr3_aa: CASSQGMGGPSQDTQYF
j_call: TRBJ2-3
cdr3_length: 17
v_call: TRBV3-1

cdr3_aa: CASSQISLRGSSGELFF
j_call: TRBJ2-2
cdr3_length: 17
v_call: TRBV14

cdr3_aa: CSATTGVNTGELFF
j_call: TRBJ2-2
cdr3_length: 14
v_call: TRBV20-1

cdr3_aa: CASSLAPDRPNGYTF
j_call: TRBJ1-2
cdr3_length: 15
v_call: TRBV5-1

cdr3_aa: CASGDPGQGASEQFF
j_call: TRBJ2-1
cdr3_length: 15
v_call: TRBV5-6

cdr3_aa: CASSWTHRAGGPSDTQYF
j_call: TRBJ2-3
cdr3_length: 18
v_call: TRBV5-1

cdr3_aa: CASSEGSGQTSNQPQHF
j_call: TRBJ1-5
cdr3_length: 17
v_call: TRBV6-1

cdr3_aa: CSARQGQRTGELFF
j_call: TRBJ2-2
cdr3_length: 14
v_call: TRBV20-1

cdr3_aa: CASTNRDLWGPKNTGELFF
j_call: TRBJ2-2
cdr3_length: 19
v_call: TRBV12-3/TRBV12-4

cdr3_aa: CACSNPGQGEPDTQYF
j_call: TRBJ2-3
cdr3_length: 16
v_call: TRBV19

cdr3_aa: CASSPTPTGTWSYGYTF
j_call: TRBJ1-2
cdr3_length: 17
v_call: TRBV18

cdr3_aa: CASSSTAGFSNTGELFF
j_call: TRBJ2-2
cdr3_length: 17
v_call: TRBV3-1

cdr3_aa: CASSSSSGRVYEQYF
j_call: TRBJ2-7
cdr3_length: 15
v_call: TRBV7-9

cdr3_aa: CASSAGTLYGYTF
j_call: TRBJ1-2
cdr3_length: 13
v_call: TRBV12-3/TRBV12-4

cdr3_aa: CAISGENTGELFF
j_call: TRBJ2-2
cdr3_length: 13
v_call: TRBV10-3

cdr3_aa: CASSQVRGLGYEQYF
j_call: TRBJ2-7
cdr3_length: 15
v_call: TRBV4-1

cdr3_aa: CASSSRRDYRYEQYF
j_call: TRBJ2-7
cdr3_length: 15
v_call: TRBV7-9

cdr3_aa: CASSQEVGGAETQYF
j_call: TRBJ2-5
cdr3_length: 15
v_call: TRBV4-1